This TCR beta chain was profiled in a study of T cells in Graves' hyperthyroidism and ophthalmopathy. Study details: It was at initial diagnosis, before any treatment, that peripheral blood was collected.

There were TCR beta CDR3 regions amplified from RNA transcripts. Carried out on the TCR CDR3, a first-round RT-PCR used the HTBI primer set. One entry per CDR3 protein, called by TCRdb with MiXCR from the multiplex PCR reads. Seen here are fewer than 450,000 distinct CDR3 sequences, over 13% observed once, and the top ten hold approximately 29%. Germline values: CDR1 SGHNT, CDR2 YYREEE (reference sequence). The CDR3 runs 15 residues. The V segment lost 4 bases and the J segment 9 bases; nucleotides outside the gene matches: 8. The sequenced sample was blood. This clonotype was sampled from a man aged 45-60 years with Graves' ophthalmopathy. The gene calls are TRBV5-4 and TRBJ2-1; TRBD2 agrees at 12 bases. The CDR3 DNA is TGTGCCAGCAGCATCCTAGCGGGAGGGCCCAGTGAGCAGTTCTTC. Its protein product is CASSILAGGPSEQFF.